This T cell receptor beta chain was profiled in a study of neurological immune-mediated disorders. Findings and caveats of the study: It was HTLV-1-associated myelopathy that showed the most TCR clonal expansion, while multiple sclerosis showed the least, falling below healthy controls.

The CDR3 has 16 residues. With 2 bases removed from V and 4 bases from J, the gap between germline ends came to 16 bases. Germline values: CDR1 SGHRS, CDR2 YFSETQ. This clonotype was seen at least ten times. The antigen is undetermined. By 5'RACE with 10-nucleotide random UMIs, the cDNA was made. TCRdb re-called the 5' RACE reads through MiXCR, storing one row per CDR3 protein. The sample consists of roughly 36,000 distinct CDR3 sequences, just under 7.5% of them appearing once. Blood bank volunteers in Maryland, USA, served as healthy controls. The sorted libraries took about a million CD4+ or CD8+ T cells.

The specimen sequenced was CD4+ T cells from blood. V gene TRBV5-1 combines with J gene TRBJ1-3; D is perhaps TRBD1 (5 bases). The sequence was obtained from a man aged 45-60 years in good health. CDR3 nucleotides: TGCGCCAGCAGCTTAGACCCTGGGGCAATGGGAAACACCATATATTTT. This encodes CASSLDPGAMGNTIYF.